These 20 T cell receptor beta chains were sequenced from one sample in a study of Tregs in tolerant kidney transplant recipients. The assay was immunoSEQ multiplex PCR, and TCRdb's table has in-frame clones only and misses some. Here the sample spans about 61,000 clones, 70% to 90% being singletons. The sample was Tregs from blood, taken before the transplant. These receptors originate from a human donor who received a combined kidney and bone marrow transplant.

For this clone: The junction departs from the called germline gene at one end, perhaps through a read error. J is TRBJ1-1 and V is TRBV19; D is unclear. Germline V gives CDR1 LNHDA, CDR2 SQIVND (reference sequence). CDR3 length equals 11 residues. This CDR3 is CSSSVDREAFF. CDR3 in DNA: TGTTCCAGTAGTGTCGACCGTGAAGCTTTCTTT.

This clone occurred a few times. The CDR3 loop is CASRTERGGRNEQFF. DNA for the CDR3: TGTGCCAGCAGGACCGAGCGGGGGGGGAGGAATGAGCAGTTCTTC. J is TRBJ2-1 and V is TRBV6-6; 10 bases align to TRBD2. CDR1 and CDR2 from the germline V gene are MNHNY and SVGAGI (reference sequence). The CDR3 has 15 residues. Trimming cost V 6 bases and J 7 bases; bases outside gene matches: 9.

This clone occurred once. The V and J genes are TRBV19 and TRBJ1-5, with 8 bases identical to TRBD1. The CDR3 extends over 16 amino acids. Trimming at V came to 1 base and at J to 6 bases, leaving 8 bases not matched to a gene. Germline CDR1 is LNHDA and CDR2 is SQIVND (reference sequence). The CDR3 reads CASSIGDRRGAQPQHF. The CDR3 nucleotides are TGTGCCAGTAGTATAGGGGACAGGAGGGGGGCTCAGCCCCAGCATTTT.

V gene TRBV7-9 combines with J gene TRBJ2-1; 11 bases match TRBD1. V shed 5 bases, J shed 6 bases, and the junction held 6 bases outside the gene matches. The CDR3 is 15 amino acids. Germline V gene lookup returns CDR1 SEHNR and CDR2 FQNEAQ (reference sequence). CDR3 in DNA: TGTGCCAGCAGCCCCGGACAGGGGGCAGCCAATGAGCAGTTCTTC. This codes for CASSPGQGAANEQFF.

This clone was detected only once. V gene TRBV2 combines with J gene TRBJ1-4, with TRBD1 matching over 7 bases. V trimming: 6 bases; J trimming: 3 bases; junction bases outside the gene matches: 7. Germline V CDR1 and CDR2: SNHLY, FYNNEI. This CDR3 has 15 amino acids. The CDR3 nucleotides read TGTGCCAGCAGATTTAGACAGGGTCCTAATGAAAAACTGTTTTTT. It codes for CASRFRQGPNEKLFF.

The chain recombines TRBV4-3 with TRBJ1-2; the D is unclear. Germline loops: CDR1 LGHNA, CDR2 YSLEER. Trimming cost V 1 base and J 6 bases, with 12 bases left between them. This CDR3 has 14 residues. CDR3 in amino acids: CASSQGSHLNGYTF. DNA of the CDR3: TGCGCCAGCAGCCAAGGATCCCATTTGAATGGCTACACCTTC.

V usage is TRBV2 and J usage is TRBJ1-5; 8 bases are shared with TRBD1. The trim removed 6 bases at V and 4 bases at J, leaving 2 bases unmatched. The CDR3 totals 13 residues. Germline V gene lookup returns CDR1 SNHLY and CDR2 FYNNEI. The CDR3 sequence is CASSRQGNQPQHF. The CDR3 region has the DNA TGTGCCAGCAGCAGACAGGGGAATCAGCCCCAGCATTTT.

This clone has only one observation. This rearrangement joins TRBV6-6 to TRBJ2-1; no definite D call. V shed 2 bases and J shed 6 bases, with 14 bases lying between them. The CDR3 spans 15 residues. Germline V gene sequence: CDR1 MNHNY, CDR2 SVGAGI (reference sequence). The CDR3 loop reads CASSYGPSIGNEQFF. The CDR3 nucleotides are TGTGCCAGCAGTTACGGACCCAGTATCGGCAATGAGCAGTTCTTC.

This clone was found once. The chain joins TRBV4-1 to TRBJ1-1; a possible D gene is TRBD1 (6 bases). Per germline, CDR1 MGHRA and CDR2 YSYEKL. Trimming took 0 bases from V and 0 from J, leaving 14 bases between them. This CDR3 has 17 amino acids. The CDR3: CASSQDPQRTVNTEAFF. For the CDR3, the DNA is TGCGCCAGCAGCCAAGATCCCCAGAGGACAGTGAACACTGAAGCTTTCTTT.

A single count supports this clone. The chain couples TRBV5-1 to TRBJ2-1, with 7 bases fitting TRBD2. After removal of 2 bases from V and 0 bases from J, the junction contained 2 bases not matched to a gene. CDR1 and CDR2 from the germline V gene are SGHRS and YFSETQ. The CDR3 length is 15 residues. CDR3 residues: CASSLGGGSYNEQFF. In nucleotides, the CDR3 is TGCGCCAGCAGCTTAGGCGGGGGCTCCTACAATGAGCAGTTCTTC.

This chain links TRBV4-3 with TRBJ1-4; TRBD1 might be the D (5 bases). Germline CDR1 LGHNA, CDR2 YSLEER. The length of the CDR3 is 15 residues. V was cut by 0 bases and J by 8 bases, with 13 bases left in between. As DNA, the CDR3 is TGCGCCAGCAGCCAAGATCGGGGCAGAATAGAAAAACTGTTTTTT. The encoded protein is CASSQDRGRIEKLFF.

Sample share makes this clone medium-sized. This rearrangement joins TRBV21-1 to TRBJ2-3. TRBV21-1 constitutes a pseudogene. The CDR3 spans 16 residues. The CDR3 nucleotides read TGTGCCAGCAGCAAAGTATGGCCCAGGCGGACAGATACGCAGTATTTT. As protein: CASSKVWPRRTDTQYF.

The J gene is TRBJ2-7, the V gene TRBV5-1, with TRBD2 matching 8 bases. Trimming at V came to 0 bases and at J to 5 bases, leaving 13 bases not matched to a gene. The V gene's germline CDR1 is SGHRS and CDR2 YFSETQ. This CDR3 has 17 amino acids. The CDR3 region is CASSLGPTSGMPDEQYF. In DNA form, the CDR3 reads TGCGCCAGCAGCTTGGGCCCCACTAGCGGTATGCCGGACGAGCAGTACTTC.

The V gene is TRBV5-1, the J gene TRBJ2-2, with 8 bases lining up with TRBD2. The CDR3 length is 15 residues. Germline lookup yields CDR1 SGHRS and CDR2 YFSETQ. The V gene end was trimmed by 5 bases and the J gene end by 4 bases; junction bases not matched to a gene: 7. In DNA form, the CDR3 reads TGCGCCAGCAGTCCCGGGACTAGTCCCACCGGGGAGCTGTTTTTT. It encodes CASSPGTSPTGELFF.

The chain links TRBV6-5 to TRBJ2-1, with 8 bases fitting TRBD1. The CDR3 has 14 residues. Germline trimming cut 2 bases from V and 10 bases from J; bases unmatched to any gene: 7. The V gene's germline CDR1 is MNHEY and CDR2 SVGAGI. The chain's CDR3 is CASSYVRGRGEQFF. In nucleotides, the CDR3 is TGTGCCAGCAGTTACGTCAGGGGGCGTGGGGAGCAGTTCTTC.

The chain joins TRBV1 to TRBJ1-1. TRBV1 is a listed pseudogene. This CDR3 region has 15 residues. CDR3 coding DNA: TGCACCAGCAGCCAAGATACGGAGGGGCCGGGTGAAGCTTTCTTT. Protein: CTSSQDTEGPGEAFF.

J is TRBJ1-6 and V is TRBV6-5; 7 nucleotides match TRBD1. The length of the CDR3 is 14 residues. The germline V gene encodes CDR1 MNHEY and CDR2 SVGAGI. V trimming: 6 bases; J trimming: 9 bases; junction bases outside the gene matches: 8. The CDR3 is CASRVTGDSSPLHF. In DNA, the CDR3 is TGTGCCAGCAGAGTAACAGGGGACAGTTCACCCCTCCACTTT.

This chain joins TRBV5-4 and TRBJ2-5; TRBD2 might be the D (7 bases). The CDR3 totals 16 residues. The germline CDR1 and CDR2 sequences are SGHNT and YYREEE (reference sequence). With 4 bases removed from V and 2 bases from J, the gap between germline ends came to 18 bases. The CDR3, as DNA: TGTGCCAGCAGCCGGAGGGGGGGGCGGGGACAAGAGACCCAGTACTTC. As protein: CASSRRGGRGQETQYF.

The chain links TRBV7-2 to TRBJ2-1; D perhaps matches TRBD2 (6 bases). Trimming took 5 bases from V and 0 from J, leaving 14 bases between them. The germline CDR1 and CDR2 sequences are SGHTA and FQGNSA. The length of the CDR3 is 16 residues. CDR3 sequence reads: CASSPEEGPSYNEQFF. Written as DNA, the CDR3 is TGTGCCAGCAGCCCGGAGGAGGGGCCCTCCTACAATGAGCAGTTCTTC.

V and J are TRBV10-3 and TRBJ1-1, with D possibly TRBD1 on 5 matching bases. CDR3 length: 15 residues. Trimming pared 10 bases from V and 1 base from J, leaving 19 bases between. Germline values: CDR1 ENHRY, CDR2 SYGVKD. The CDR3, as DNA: TGTGCCACCAACACAGGACACCTTAAGAACACTGAAGCTTTCTTT. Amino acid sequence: CATNTGHLKNTEAFF.